Following are 31 T cell receptor beta chains from one sample sequenced in a study of T cells after yellow fever vaccination. TCRdb re-called the 5' RACE reads through MiXCR, storing one row per CDR3 protein. The sample gives about 25,000 distinct CDR3 sequences, 5.5% of which show up once; approximately 10% is in the top ten. The source material was PBMCs, either bulk or a sorted T-cell subset (CD4+, CD8+, memory, or dextramer-sorted; not recorded which), sampled 15 days after the yellow fever booster vaccination. The receptors shown here come from a man younger than 45 who received the YFV17D yellow fever vaccine.

This clonotype was picked up many times. V and J are TRBV6-2 or TRBV6-3 and TRBJ1-1; no clear D. Germline CDR1 and CDR2: MNHEY and SVGEGT. V gave up 8 bases and J gave up 0 bases, with 10 bases separating them. The CDR3 totals 13 residues. Written as DNA, the CDR3 is TGTGCCAGCCGAGGTTACTTGAACACTGAAGCTTTCTTT. Residues: CASRGYLNTEAFF.

In its sample, this clonotype was seen many times. This sequence joins TRBV5-6 and TRBJ2-1, with 10 positions matching TRBD2. Looked up from germline, CDR1 is SGHDT and CDR2 is YYEEEE. The CDR3 has 16 amino acids. The V segment lost 0 bases and the J segment 6 bases; nucleotides outside the gene matches: 6. Here the CDR3 reads CASSLGLAGVGNEQFF. The DNA of the CDR3 is TGTGCCAGCAGCTTGGGGCTAGCGGGAGTGGGCAATGAGCAGTTCTTC.

At least ten counts were recorded for this clonotype. J is TRBJ2-3 and V is TRBV20-1; 7 nucleotides match TRBD2. V lost 5 bases to trimming and J lost 0 bases; unmatched junction nucleotides: 8. Per the germline V gene, CDR1 is DFQATT and CDR2 is SNEGSKA (reference sequence). CDR3 size: 15 residues. DNA of the CDR3: TGCAGTGCTTTTTGGGAGCGGGGAAGCACAGATACGCAGTATTTT. Translated, it gives CSAFWERGSTDTQYF.

This clonotype has a count of ten or more. V and J are TRBV6-5 and TRBJ2-1; D gene uncertain. Germline CDR1 is MNHEY and CDR2 is SVGAGI. This CDR3 comprises 13 residues. Trimming took off 6 bases at V and 3 bases at J, with 9 bases between the two ends. The CDR3 region is CASSPPSYNEQFF. The CDR3 coding sequence is TGTGCCAGCAGCCCCCCGAGCTACAATGAGCAGTTCTTC.

In this sample, this clonotype turned up a few times. V usage is TRBV28 and J usage is TRBJ2-4; 10 positions match TRBD2. The germline gives CDR1 MDHEN, CDR2 SYDVKM. CDR3 size: 15 residues. After removal of 7 bases from V and 3 bases from J, the junction contained 6 bases not matched to a gene. CDR3: CASTPTSGRKNIQYF. Here the CDR3 DNA reads TGTGCCAGCACCCCGACTAGCGGGCGCAAAAACATTCAGTACTTC.

Ten or more counts support this clonotype. This chain joins TRBV7-3 and TRBJ2-3; 10 nucleotides line up with TRBD2. The CDR3 length is 20 residues. V lost 2 bases to trimming and J lost 1 base; unmatched junction nucleotides: 15. Germline assignment: CDR1 SGHTA and CDR2 FQGTGA. Here the CDR3 DNA reads TGTGCCAGCAGCTTACTAGGGGTTAGCGGGAGGCCCGGGGGCACAGATACGCAGTATTTT. Translation: CASSLLGVSGRPGGTDTQYF.

This clonotype was counted at least ten times. The chain carries TRBV9 and TRBJ2-5; D is perhaps TRBD1 or TRBD2 (6 bases each). CDR1 SGDLS and CDR2 YYNGEE come from the germline V gene. V was pared by 3 bases and J by 5 bases, with 14 bases between. The CDR3 consists of 14 residues. CDR3 loop: CASSERGGGETQYF. The CDR3 DNA reads TGTGCCAGCAGCGAACGAGGGGGAGGCGAGACCCAGTACTTC.

At least ten counts were recorded for this clonotype. The chain links TRBV20-1 to TRBJ2-1, with D possibly matching TRBD1 (6 bases). CDR1 is DFQATT and CDR2 is SNEGSKA in the germline V gene (reference sequence). V gave up 3 bases and J gave up 0 bases, with 9 bases separating them. The CDR3 covers 14 residues. As DNA, the CDR3 is TGCAGTGCTAGCCAGGGGACCTCCTACAATGAGCAGTTCTTC. Protein product: CSASQGTSYNEQFF.

The table lists this clonotype with many counts. The genes are TRBV5-5 and TRBJ1-6; 8 positions agree with TRBD1. The germline CDR1 and CDR2 sequences are SGHKS and YYEKEE (reference sequence). The CDR3 is made up of 16 amino acids. With V trimmed by 4 bases and J by 5 bases, 8 bases remained unmatched. The CDR3 spells CASSVIPGQDNSPLHF. Written as DNA, the CDR3 is TGTGCCAGCAGCGTAATACCGGGACAGGATAATTCACCCCTCCACTTT.

This clonotype came up many times. The gene calls are TRBV7-2 and TRBJ2-2; 7 positions agree with TRBD2. The CDR3 runs 14 residues. CDR1 is SGHTA, CDR2 FQGNSA, per germline. Trimming took 5 bases from V and 3 from J; bases not matched to a gene: 3. CDR3 amino acids: CASSRAGDTGELFF. Here the CDR3 DNA reads TGTGCCAGCAGCCGGGCGGGAGACACCGGGGAGCTGTTTTTT. Variable domain in full (rest from reference TRBV7-2 and TRBJ2-2): GAGVSQSPSNKVTEKGKDVELRCDPISGHTALYWYRQSLGQGLEFLIYFQGNSAPDKSGLPSDRFSAERTGGSVSTLTIQRTQQEDSAVYLCASSRAGDTGELFFGEGSRLTVL.

This clonotype was seen repeatedly, ten times or more. V is TRBV7-2 and J is TRBJ2-5; 11 bases match TRBD2. Germline-derived CDR1 and CDR2 are SGHTA and FQGNSA. Trimming cost V 3 bases and J 1 base; bases outside gene matches: 1. The CDR3 totals 15 residues. The CDR3 sequence is CASSFTSGSQETQYF. The CDR3 DNA reads as TGTGCCAGCAGCTTTACTAGCGGGAGCCAAGAGACCCAGTACTTC.

This clonotype was found many times. This rearrangement joins TRBV5-4 to TRBJ2-7, with D perhaps matching TRBD2 (6 bases). The germline V gene has CDR1 SGHNT and CDR2 YYREEE (reference sequence). This CDR3 region has 14 residues. V lost 3 bases and J 4 bases, leaving 14 bases between the germline ends. The CDR3, as DNA: TGTGCCAGCAGCTACGGTGGGGGGTCATACGAGCAGTACTTC. Translated, it gives CASSYGGGSYEQYF.

This clonotype was counted ten times or more. The J gene is TRBJ2-3, the V gene TRBV6-1; a weak D match, TRBD2 (5 bases). The CDR3 is made up of 17 amino acids. Germline CDR1 reads MNHNS; CDR2 reads SASEGT. The V end lost 2 bases, the J end lost 0 bases, and 15 bases lay between the germline ends. The CDR3 DNA is TGTGCCAGCAGTGAACCGCGGACTGCCTCTAGCACAGATACGCAGTATTTT. It codes for CASSEPRTASSTDTQYF.

This clonotype was seen at least ten times. The V call is TRBV5-1, the J call TRBJ2-2, with D possibly TRBD2 on 5 matching bases. The CDR3 is 15 residues long. The V and J ends lost 4 bases and 1 base respectively, with 11 bases between them. Looked up from germline, CDR1 is SGHRS and CDR2 is YFSETQ. The CDR3 DNA is TGCGCCAGCAGCCATGGTCGGGAGAACACCGGGGAGCTGTTTTTT. Translated: CASSHGRENTGELFF.

V and J are TRBV7-8 and TRBJ2-7; 7 nucleotides align to TRBD1. The CDR3 runs 16 residues. Per the germline V gene, CDR1 is SGHVS and CDR2 is FQNEAQ. V was pared by 0 bases and J by 5 bases, with 10 bases of the junction left unmatched. The CDR3 reads CASSLAYRTGPNEQYF. The CDR3 nucleotides read TGTGCCAGCAGCTTAGCCTACAGGACAGGCCCCAACGAGCAGTACTTC.

This clonotype was seen ten or more times. V gene TRBV7-8 combines with J gene TRBJ2-7; D remains unclear. Germline values: CDR1 SGHVS, CDR2 FQNEAQ. This CDR3 spans 15 amino acids. Trimming took off 1 base at V and 0 bases at J, with 10 bases between the two ends. Written as DNA, the CDR3 is TGTGCCAGCAGCTTAGAGCCAGGCAGCTCCTACGAGCAGTACTTC. Its translation is CASSLEPGSSYEQYF.

At least ten counts were recorded for this clonotype. The DNA of the CDR3 is TGTGCCAGCACCGAGGGGGTTCGAGAGACCCAGTACTTC. Its translation is CASTEGVRETQYF. The V call is TRBV12-3 or TRBV12-4, the J call TRBJ2-5; tentative D call: TRBD1 (6 bases). The length of the CDR3 is 13 residues. The V gene lost 7 bases and the J gene lost 4 bases, with 13 bases spanning the gap.

This clonotype was seen at least ten times. V gene TRBV25-1 combines with J gene TRBJ2-7, with D possibly matching TRBD1 (6 bases). The CDR3 extends over 12 amino acids. Germline loops: CDR1 MGHDK, CDR2 SYGVNS. The ends were cut back, 5 bases at V and 9 bases at J, with 14 bases in the middle. The DNA for the CDR3 is TGTGCCAGCAGTCTGACAGGTTTCGGGCAGTACTTC. Its protein is CASSLTGFGQYF.

Many counts were recorded for this clonotype. This sequence joins TRBV6-5 and TRBJ2-2; D is undetermined. The V and J ends lost 5 bases and 9 bases respectively, with 16 bases between them. This CDR3 contains 14 residues. Germline V lookup: CDR1 MNHEY, CDR2 SVGAGI. In DNA, the CDR3 is TGTGCCAGCAGTCCTCGACCCGCGGCAAGGGAGCTGTTTTTT. Translating gives CASSPRPAARELFF.

This rearrangement joins TRBV11-1 to TRBJ2-5, with 10 nucleotides matching TRBD2. J was trimmed by 5 bases and V by 1 base; bases with no gene match: 13. CDR1 SGHAT and CDR2 FQDESV come from the germline V gene (reference sequence). The CDR3 totals 18 residues. As DNA, the CDR3 is TGTGCCAGCAGCTTAGGGACTAGCGGTTCCCGTTGGGTGGAGACCCAGTACTTC. This sequence encodes CASSLGTSGSRWVETQYF.

This clonotype was recorded many times. The chain joins TRBV20-1 to TRBJ2-7; possible D gene TRBD1, 6 bases. Per the germline V gene, CDR1 is DFQATT and CDR2 is SNEGSKA (reference sequence). The V and J ends lost 3 bases and 5 bases respectively, with 23 bases between them. The length of the CDR3 is 16 residues. The CDR3 DNA reads as TGCAGTGCTAGGAAACAGGGAGAACGGGATGCTGACGAGCAGTACTTC. It codes for CSARKQGERDADEQYF.

This clonotype was observed many times. The V call is TRBV11-2, the J call TRBJ2-3, with 7 bases lining up with TRBD1. This CDR3 contains 19 residues. Germline lookup yields CDR1 SGHAT and CDR2 FQNNGV. J lost 3 bases, V lost 9 bases, and 24 bases had no gene match. This CDR3 is CARRAGTPVWWGQTDTQYF. DNA of the CDR3: TGTGCCAGAAGAGCCGGGACCCCCGTGTGGTGGGGACAGACAGATACGCAGTATTTT.

This clonotype has ten or more counts. The J gene is TRBJ2-7, the V gene TRBV20-1, with 9 bases that match TRBD1. CDR1 and CDR2 from the germline V gene are DFQATT and SNEGSKA (reference sequence). CDR3 length equals 15 residues. Losses at the gene ends were 7 bases for V and 6 bases for J; bases not matched to a gene: 16. The CDR3 DNA is TGCAGTGTTAGGGGTAGAGGGGACAGGGTTGGCGAGCAGTACTTC. It specifies CSVRGRGDRVGEQYF.

This clonotype was counted many times. J is TRBJ2-6 and V is TRBV20-1, with D hard to call. Trimming took off 6 bases at V and 0 bases at J, with 12 bases between the two ends. The CDR3 covers 15 residues. The germline V gene encodes CDR1 DFQATT and CDR2 SNEGSKA (reference sequence). The CDR3: CSAAMGSSGANVLTF. CDR3 DNA sequence: TGCAGTGCAGCGATGGGTAGCTCTGGGGCCAACGTCCTGACTTTC.

By sample fraction, this clonotype is medium-sized (0.01 to 0.1%). V and J are TRBV5-1 and TRBJ2-5; 12 bases map to TRBD2. V shed 1 base, J shed 5 bases, and the junction held 12 bases outside the gene matches. CDR3 size: 18 residues. Germline CDR1 is SGHRS and CDR2 is YFSETQ. The CDR3 DNA follows: TGCGCCAGCAGCTTGATGTCTAGCGGGAGGGCCGCGCGGGAGACCCAGTACTTC. This translates into CASSLMSSGRAARETQYF.

This clonotype was detected ten times or more. The CDR3 here is CASSFGTDTQYF. For the CDR3, the DNA is TGTGCCAGCAGCTTCGGGACAGATACGCAGTATTTT. The chain joins TRBV7-6 to TRBJ2-3; D remains ambiguous. The CDR3 totals 12 residues. V was pared by 3 bases and J by 3 bases, with 4 bases between. Germline CDR1 SGHVS, CDR2 FNYEAQ. The full variable domain, rest sourced from reference TRBV7-6 and TRBJ2-3, is GAGVSQSPRYKVTKRGQDVALRCDPISGHVSLYWYRQALGQGPEFLTYFNYEAQQDKSGLPNDRFSAERPEGSISTLTIQRTEQRDSAMYRCASSFGTDTQYFGPGTRLTVL.

This clonotype was seen many times. This CDR3 reads CASSPGSPGTQYF. CDR3 sequence (DNA): TGTGCCAGCAGCCCTGGGTCCCCCGGCACGCAGTATTTT. The chain employs TRBV12-3 or TRBV12-4 and TRBJ2-3; D call uncertain. Trimming pared 6 bases from V and 9 bases from J, leaving 16 bases between. This CDR3 is built from 13 residues.

The V call is TRBV3-1, the J call TRBJ2-7; 8 positions match TRBD2. Germline trimming cut 11 bases from V and 2 bases from J; bases unmatched to any gene: 23. The V gene's germline CDR1 is LGHDT and CDR2 YNNKEL (reference sequence). CDR3 length: 18 amino acids. CDR3 loop: CACCQDFWRGASTYEQYF. In nucleotides, the CDR3 is TGTGCCTGCTGCCAAGATTTTTGGCGGGGGGCCTCCACCTACGAGCAGTACTTC.

The sample holds many counts of this clonotype. This chain uses TRBV29-1 with TRBJ2-7, with TRBD2 identical over 8 bases. CDR1 is SQVTM, CDR2 ANQGSEA, per germline. The CDR3 runs to 13 residues. V shed 7 bases and J 5 bases; nucleotides not matched to a gene: 10. The CDR3 DNA is TGCAGCGGCCGGGGACTAGGGGCAAACGAGCAGTACTTC. It is translated as CSGRGLGANEQYF.

This clonotype was detected many times. This chain links TRBV7-2 with TRBJ2-7; D is tentatively TRBD1 or TRBD2 (5 bases each). The CDR3 consists of 16 residues. The V end was cut by 2 bases, the J end by 6 bases, with 20 bases between. Germline V lookup: CDR1 SGHTA, CDR2 FQGNSA. The CDR3 here is CASSLLFDSTGSEQYF. As DNA, the CDR3 is TGTGCCAGCAGCTTACTGTTCGACAGCACGGGGTCCGAGCAGTACTTC.

This clonotype was seen many times. The chain recombines TRBV3-1 with TRBJ1-1; no reliable D call. Germline V lookup: CDR1 LGHDT, CDR2 YNNKEL (reference sequence). The CDR3 has 12 amino acids. V was clipped by 1 base and J by 7 bases, with 7 bases between them. CDR3 loop: CASSQGPGEAFF. The CDR3 DNA sequence: TGTGCCAGCAGCCAAGGACCAGGTGAAGCTTTCTTT.